These 30 T cell receptor beta chains originate from one sample sequenced in a study of Ad26.COV2.S vaccination and SARS-CoV-2 variants. Produced via immunoSEQ multiplex PCR; TCRdb's table is partial and in-frame only. This sample has a few hundred thousand clones, with 80% to 90% found just once. Treatment described: some 20 received Ad26.COV2.S at low or high dose, single or two shots; 5 received placebo; per-sample allocation not given. On day 63 after the first injection, vaccine and placebo recipients gave samples. The sample consisted of peripheral blood, taken in a trial of Ad26.COV2.S vaccine versus placebo. These receptors all come from a person aged 18-60 years who received the Ad26.COV2.S COVID-19 vaccine or a placebo.

In its sample, this clone was seen a few times. This sequence joins TRBV12-3 or TRBV12-4 and TRBJ1-1; D call uncertain. With 5 bases removed from V and 9 bases from J, the gap between germline ends came to 13 bases. There are 12 residues in the CDR3. The CDR3 DNA reads as TGTGCCAGCAGTCCGGACGGAATCCAAGCTTTCTTT. Amino acids: CASSPDGIQAFF.

Remarks on this clone: The sample contains more than one DNA sequence encoding this CDR3. V is TRBV11-3 and J is TRBJ2-1; 8 nucleotides match TRBD1. After removal of 4 bases from V and 1 base from J, the junction contained 3 bases not matched to a gene. Per the germline V gene, CDR1 is SGHNT and CDR2 is YENEEA. This CDR3 is 15 amino acids long. The CDR3 DNA follows: TGTGCCAGCAGCTCCGGACAGGGATCCTACAATGAGCAGTTCTTC. Protein product: CASSSGQGSYNEQFF.

V gene TRBV6-5 combines with J gene TRBJ2-7; either TRBD1 or TRBD2 may fit D (5 bases each). This CDR3 is built from 13 residues. Trimming removed 6 bases from V and 4 bases from J, with 13 bases in between. Germline values: CDR1 MNHEY, CDR2 SVGAGI. CDR3 in amino acids: CASSEGRYYEQYF. CDR3 bases: TGTGCCAGCAGCGAGGGACGCTATTACGAGCAGTACTTC.

The chain recombines TRBV9 with TRBJ2-2, with 11 positions matching TRBD2. V shed 4 bases and J 8 bases; nucleotides not matched to a gene: 7. In germline, CDR1 is SGDLS, CDR2 YYNGEE. This CDR3 is 15 amino acids long. The CDR3 sequence: CASSPPGLAAGELFF. The CDR3 region has the DNA TGTGCCAGCAGCCCGCCGGGACTAGCGGCGGGGGAGCTGTTTTTT.

The chain combines TRBV5-1 with TRBJ2-3; TRBD1 aligns across 10 bases. This CDR3 has 15 residues. The V gene's germline CDR1 is SGHRS and CDR2 YFSETQ. The V gene end was trimmed by 5 bases and the J gene end by 5 bases; junction bases not matched to a gene: 8. CDR3 sequence reads: CASSLPGQGRDTQYF. The CDR3 DNA sequence: TGCGCCAGCAGTTTGCCGGGACAGGGGAGAGATACGCAGTATTTT. Full variable domain (rest looked up from reference TRBV5-1 and TRBJ2-3): KAGVTQTPRYLIKTRGQQVTLSCSPISGHRSVSWYQQTPGQGLQFLFEYFSETQRNKGNFPGRFSGRQFSNSRSEMNVSTLELGDSALYLCASSLPGQGRDTQYFGPGTRLTVL.

The gene calls are TRBV25-1 and TRBJ2-7; 9 bases match TRBD1. Germline CDR1 is MGHDK and CDR2 is SYGVNS. After removal of 6 bases from V and 1 base from J, the junction contained 13 bases not matched to a gene. CDR3 length equals 17 residues. The CDR3 DNA reads as TGTGCCAGCAGGGCCCAGCGGGGACAGGGTTTATCCTACGAGCAGTACTTC. This translates into CASRAQRGQGLSYEQYF.

J is TRBJ2-5 and V is TRBV7-2, with TRBD1 identical over 8 bases. In germline, CDR1 is SGHTA, CDR2 FQGNSA. This CDR3 is built from 15 residues. V was pared by 2 bases and J by 5 bases, with 7 bases of the junction left unmatched. Here the CDR3 DNA reads TGTGCCAGCAGCTTACGCAGGGGGCGCATGGAGACCCAGTACTTC. The encoded protein is CASSLRRGRMETQYF.

This clone has a single count. The chain links TRBV6-5 to TRBJ1-5, with D unresolved. Deletions cut 2 bases from V and 2 bases from J, with 4 bases between. The CDR3 is 13 residues long. Germline lookup yields CDR1 MNHEY and CDR2 SVGAGI. CDR3 amino acids: CASSYNGNQPQHF. The CDR3 coding sequence is TGTGCCAGCAGTTACAACGGCAATCAGCCCCAGCATTTT.

This chain connects TRBV7-9 to TRBJ2-1; D not certain. V was cut by 5 bases and J by 10 bases, with 12 bases left in between. The CDR3 is 12 amino acids. The germline V gene encodes CDR1 SEHNR and CDR2 FQNEAQ (reference sequence). The CDR3 nucleotides read TGTGCCAGCAGCCCTCTTTCGGGCGAGCAGTTCTTC. Protein: CASSPLSGEQFF.

The chain is built from TRBV9 and TRBJ2-2; D perhaps matches TRBD2 (6 bases). The CDR3 sequence is 17 residues long. The germline gives CDR1 SGDLS, CDR2 YYNGEE. Between the trimmed V and J ends, which lost 1 base and 5 bases, there was a span of 18 bases. In nucleotides, the CDR3 is TGTGCCAGCAGCGTAAGCAAGTGGGGGGATTTAACCGGGGAGCTGTTTTTT. Protein: CASSVSKWGDLTGELFF.

The J gene is TRBJ2-1, the V gene TRBV5-1; no reliable D call. Germline V gene sequence: CDR1 SGHRS, CDR2 YFSETQ. CDR3 length: 14 residues. Trimming shortened V by 0 bases and J by 6 bases, and 10 bases separated the two germline ends. DNA for the CDR3: TGCGCCAGCAGCTTGGACACCAGCGTCAATGAGCAGTTCTTC. Its protein product is CASSLDTSVNEQFF.

The gene calls are TRBV19 and TRBJ1-5; the D is unclear. Trimming removed 3 bases at V and 3 bases at J, with 9 bases between. CDR1 and CDR2 from the germline V gene are LNHDA and SQIVND (reference sequence). The CDR3 totals 14 residues. The CDR3 DNA reads TGTGCCAGTAGTATGCTGGTCATCAATCAGCCCCAGCATTTT. Its translation is CASSMLVINQPQHF.

This clone was observed once. The chain has TRBV11-1 and TRBJ2-2, with D possibly TRBD1 on 6 matching bases. This CDR3 region has 15 residues. V lost 3 bases and J 6 bases, leaving 14 bases between the germline ends. Germline V gives CDR1 SGHAT, CDR2 FQDESV (reference sequence). CDR3 bases: TGTGCCAGCAGCTTCTGGGGGCGCGGTCCCGGGGAGCTGTTTTTT. Translated: CASSFWGRGPGELFF.

The rearrangement joins TRBV4-1 to TRBJ2-3, with 9 bases identical to TRBD2. The CDR3 totals 15 residues. Germline CDR1 reads MGHRA; CDR2 reads YSYEKL. With V trimmed by 5 bases and J by 2 bases, 5 bases remained unmatched. CDR3 bases: TGCGCCAGCAGCTGGAGCGGGGGGACCACAGATACGCAGTATTTT. It translates to CASSWSGGTTDTQYF.

This chain connects TRBV6-5 to TRBJ2-3; D not resolved. Germline CDR1 is MNHEY and CDR2 is SVGAGI. The CDR3 consists of 13 residues. V was pared by 2 bases and J by 0 bases, with 3 bases between. CDR3 loop: CASSYTSTDTQYF. DNA of the CDR3: TGTGCCAGCAGTTACACTAGCACAGATACGCAGTATTTT.

In this sample, this clone turned up a few times. The sample has other DNA sequences that encode this CDR3 too. The CDR3 coding sequence is TGTGCCAGCAGTGATCAAGGGGGGAATCAGCCCCAGCATTTT. As protein: CASSDQGGNQPQHF. J is TRBJ1-5 and V is TRBV2, with a tentative D call TRBD1 (6 bases). Germline-derived CDR1 and CDR2 are SNHLY and FYNNEI. The CDR3 has 14 residues. Trimming took off 3 bases at V and 4 bases at J, with 10 bases between the two ends.

J is TRBJ2-1 and V is TRBV6-1, with 8 bases matching TRBD2. V trimming: 3 bases; J trimming: 8 bases; junction bases outside the gene matches: 6. The germline V gene encodes CDR1 MNHNS and CDR2 SASEGT. This CDR3 is 14 amino acids long. DNA for the CDR3: TGTGCCAGCAGTGAGAGCGGGGGCGGCTATGAGCAGTTCTTC. Translated, it gives CASSESGGGYEQFF.

The genes are TRBV7-9 and TRBJ1-2, with TRBD1 as a possible D gene (6 bases). Germline loops: CDR1 SEHNR, CDR2 FQNEAQ (reference sequence). V lost 5 bases and J 2 bases, leaving 18 bases between the germline ends. CDR3 length: 16 amino acids. The CDR3 DNA reads as TGTGCCAGCAGCCCCCGGGGGGGGGCGACAAACTATGGCTACACCTTC. Translating it yields CASSPRGGATNYGYTF. Full variable domain (missing parts from reference TRBV7-9 and TRBJ1-2): DTGVSQNPRHKITKRGQNVTFRCDPISEHNRLYWYRQTLGQGPEFLTYFQNEAQLEKSRLLSDRFSAERPKGSFSTLEIQRTEQGDSAMYLCASSPRGGATNYGYTFGSGTRLTVV.

The chain has TRBV29-1 and TRBJ1-1; 8 bases align to TRBD1. V shed 4 bases and J 3 bases; nucleotides not matched to a gene: 7. This CDR3 comprises 14 residues. The V gene's germline CDR1 is SQVTM and CDR2 ANQGSEA. The CDR3 region has the DNA TGCAGCGTTGGCGATACAGGGGGAGACACTGAAGCTTTCTTT. Protein sequence: CSVGDTGGDTEAFF. Filled out from reference TRBV29-1 and TRBJ1-1, the complete variable domain reads SAVISQKPSRDICQRGTSLTIQCQVDSQVTMMFWYRQQPGQSLTLIATANQGSEATYESGFVIDKFPISRPNLTFSTLTVSNMSPEDSSIYLCSVGDTGGDTEAFFGQGTRLTVV.

The rearrangement joins TRBV5-1 to TRBJ1-5, with D unclear. Trimming left V 3 bases short and J 4 bases short, with 14 bases between. Germline CDR1 and CDR2: SGHRS and YFSETQ. The CDR3 covers 15 residues. The CDR3 loop is CASSWEPGRNQPQHF. CDR3 in DNA: TGCGCCAGCAGCTGGGAACCGGGCCGGAATCAGCCCCAGCATTTT.

The rearrangement links TRBV7-2 to TRBJ2-7; 12 bases are a match to TRBD1. Germline V gene lookup returns CDR1 SGHTA and CDR2 FQGNSA. Losses at the gene ends were 5 bases for V and 7 bases for J; bases not matched to a gene: 9. The length of the CDR3 is 15 residues. The CDR3 DNA reads TGTGCCAGCAGCGTGCAGGGACAGGGGGCGCGAGAGCAGTACTTC. Translated, it gives CASSVQGQGAREQYF.

The CDR3 loop is CASTPRGRLMNTEAFF. Written as DNA, the CDR3 is TGTGCCAGCACCCCCCGGGGGAGGTTAATGAACACTGAAGCTTTCTTT. V gene TRBV11-2 combines with J gene TRBJ1-1; perhaps TRBD1 as D (5 bases). Germline V gives CDR1 SGHAT, CDR2 FQNNGV. This CDR3 has 16 amino acids. V lost 7 bases, J lost 0 bases, and 18 bases lay in between.

The chain joins TRBV6-5 to TRBJ1-2; TRBD1 is a possible D gene (5 bases). CDR1 MNHEY and CDR2 SVGAGI come from the germline V gene. The germline V and J ends were trimmed by 0 bases and 4 bases, with 12 bases remaining between them. This CDR3 spans 15 amino acids. The CDR3 DNA reads as TGTGCCAGCAGTTACTCGCGGGGGTCCTCCTATGGCTACACCTTC. Protein: CASSYSRGSSYGYTF.

The rearrangement joins TRBV7-2 to TRBJ2-7; D not resolved. V lost 5 bases, J lost 3 bases, and 11 bases lay in between. The CDR3 contains 13 residues. Looked up from germline, CDR1 is SGHTA and CDR2 is FQGNSA. CDR3 in amino acids: CASSPVASYEQYF. CDR3 bases: TGTGCCAGCAGCCCCGTCGCCAGCTACGAGCAGTACTTC.

The table lists this clone with a few counts. J is TRBJ1-2 and V is TRBV19; D gene unclear. V lost 3 bases to trimming and J lost 8 bases, with 13 bases between them. The germline V gene has CDR1 LNHDA and CDR2 SQIVND (reference sequence). This CDR3 region has 13 residues. The CDR3 spells CASSIGILGGYTF. The CDR3 DNA sequence: TGTGCCAGTAGTATTGGGATCCTGGGGGGCTACACCTTC.

The chain has TRBV6-5 and TRBJ2-6; D not resolved. CDR1 and CDR2 from the germline V gene are MNHEY and SVGAGI. The CDR3 is 16 amino acids. V dropped 2 bases and J dropped 0 bases, with 8 bases sitting between them. CDR3 protein: CASSYNSRSGANVLTF. In nucleotides, the CDR3 is TGTGCCAGCAGTTACAACAGCCGCTCTGGGGCCAACGTCCTGACTTTC.

The J gene is TRBJ1-2, the V gene TRBV29-1; TRBD1 is a possible D gene (6 bases). Trimming removed 5 bases at V and 0 bases at J, with 16 bases between. Germline V CDR1 and CDR2: SQVTM, ANQGSEA. This CDR3 is built from 15 residues. The CDR3, as DNA: TGCAGCGTTCAACTAGGGGGGAAGGCTAACTATGGCTACACCTTC. Translation gives CSVQLGGKANYGYTF.

The chain couples TRBV5-6 to TRBJ2-1; 8 positions agree with TRBD1. Per the germline V gene, CDR1 is SGHDT and CDR2 is YYEEEE. The trim removed 4 bases at V and 6 bases at J, leaving 9 bases unmatched. The CDR3 is 15 residues long. Written as DNA, the CDR3 is TGTGCCAGCAGCCTAGACAGGGGCCCCGCCAATGAGCAGTTCTTC. Its protein is CASSLDRGPANEQFF.

This chain uses TRBV3-1 (or the pseudogene TRBV3-2) with TRBJ1-1; possibly TRBD1 for D (6 bases). The length of the CDR3 is 17 residues. Trimming took 1 base from V and 1 from J, leaving 16 bases between them. Germline assignment: CDR1 LGHDT and CDR2 YNNKEL (reference sequence). CDR3 in amino acids: CASSQGQVPPSNTEAFF. CDR3 DNA: TGTGCCAGCAGCCAAGGACAGGTTCCTCCTTCGAACACTGAAGCTTTCTTT.

Only a few counts were recorded for this clone. A junction boundary mismatches the germline segment, possibly from a read error. The chain joins TRBV19 to TRBJ1-1; TRBD1 agrees at 10 bases. Germline V gene sequence: CDR1 LNHDA, CDR2 SQIVND (reference sequence). The CDR3 covers 16 residues. CDR3 bases: TGTGCCAGTAGTATAGGGTGGACAGGGGGGAACGCTGAAGCTTTCTTT. Its protein is CASSIGWTGGNAEAFF.